This is a list of T cell receptor beta chains from one sample in a study of shared clonotypes between healthy human individuals. Generated by immunoSEQ multiplex PCR, the TCRdb table keeps only in-frame clones and is missing some. The sample yields a few hundred thousand clones, around 86% seen once. Sequenced material: memory CD8+ T cells sorted from blood. The receptors shown here come from a man aged 18 to 29 in good health. The CDR3 runs from the conserved cysteine through the conserved F or W. Each record gives: CDR3 DNA, CDR3 protein, clone size, J gene, D gene, V gene. D genes are given only for firm matches. Some rows mark clone size as missing; the rest say once, few, many or name a class of expanded clone.

CDR3nt: TGTGCCAGCTCACCAACCATGGACGAGAGCTCCTACGAGCAGTACTTC; CDR3aa: CASSPTMDESSYEQYF; abundance: NA; j_gene: TRBJ2-7; d_gene: NA; v_gene: TRBV18
CDR3nt: TGTGCCATCAGTGATGGAGATGAGCAGTTCTTC; CDR3aa: CAISDGDEQFF; abundance: NA; j_gene: TRBJ2-1; d_gene: NA; v_gene: TRBV10-3
CDR3nt: TGTGCCAGCAGTTTATCGTGGGGGACAGGGAACACTGAAGCTTTCTTT; CDR3aa: CASSLSWGTGNTEAFF; abundance: NA; j_gene: TRBJ1-1; d_gene: TRBD1; v_gene: TRBV27
CDR3nt: TGTGCCAGCACCGAGCCGGGACAGACTTACAATGAGCAGTTCTTC; CDR3aa: CASTEPGQTYNEQFF; abundance: NA; j_gene: TRBJ2-1; d_gene: TRBD1; v_gene: TRBV28
CDR3nt: TGTGCCAGCAGTGGACAGAACCAAGAGACCCAGTACTTC; CDR3aa: CASSGQNQETQYF; abundance: NA; j_gene: TRBJ2-5; d_gene: NA; v_gene: TRBV2
CDR3nt: TGCGCCAGCAGCCAAACAGGGGGCATCTACGAGCAGTACTTC; CDR3aa: CASSQTGGIYEQYF; abundance: NA; j_gene: TRBJ2-7; d_gene: TRBD1; v_gene: TRBV4-1
CDR3nt: TGTGCCAGCAGTTTTAGGGGGACAGGGGGCAATGAGCAGTTCTTC; CDR3aa: CASSFRGTGGNEQFF; abundance: NA; j_gene: TRBJ2-1; d_gene: TRBD1; v_gene: TRBV27
CDR3nt: TGTGCCAGCAGCGGGATTATGGCAGGGGGTTTACAAGAGACCCAGTACTTC; CDR3aa: CASSGIMAGGLQETQYF; abundance: NA; j_gene: TRBJ2-5; d_gene: TRBD1; v_gene: TRBV2
CDR3nt: TGTGCCAGCAGTTTGCTTATGGGGGGGTATGATCCTGGAAACACCATATATTTT; CDR3aa: CASSLLMGGYDPGNTIYF; abundance: NA; j_gene: TRBJ1-3; d_gene: NA; v_gene: TRBV28
CDR3nt: TGTGCCAGCAGCTCCACCGGACAGGGGTACTACGAGCAGTACTTC; CDR3aa: CASSSTGQGYYEQYF; abundance: NA; j_gene: TRBJ2-7; d_gene: TRBD1; v_gene: TRBV13
CDR3nt: TGTGCCAGCAGCTTTGGGCAGACCCACGAGCAGTACTTC; CDR3aa: CASSFGQTHEQYF; abundance: few; j_gene: TRBJ2-7; d_gene: NA; v_gene: TRBV5-4
CDR3nt: TGCGCCAGCAGCCAGGAGGGGCGCGAGGGGTGGACAGATACGCAGTATTTT; CDR3aa: CASSQEGREGWTDTQYF; abundance: once; j_gene: TRBJ2-3; d_gene: NA; v_gene: TRBV4-3
CDR3nt: TGTGCCAGCAGTTTAATGGAGGATCAGCCCCAGCATTTT; CDR3aa: CASSLMEDQPQHF; abundance: NA; j_gene: TRBJ1-5; d_gene: NA; v_gene: TRBV28
CDR3nt: TGTGCCACCAGCCTAGGACAGGGTTCCAGTGAGCAGTTCTTC; CDR3aa: CATSLGQGSSEQFF; abundance: NA; j_gene: TRBJ2-1; d_gene: TRBD1; v_gene: TRBV15
CDR3nt: TGTGCCAGCAGCCAGTCGGGTAGCGGGGAGCTGTTTTTT; CDR3aa: CASSQSGSGELFF; abundance: NA; j_gene: TRBJ2-2; d_gene: NA; v_gene: TRBV14
CDR3nt: TGTGCCAGCAGCTCGGCAGGGGCTAATTCACCCCTCCACTTT; CDR3aa: CASSSAGANSPLHF; abundance: NA; j_gene: TRBJ1-6; d_gene: NA; v_gene: TRBV7-2
CDR3nt: TGTGCCAGCAGTACGGGAGGTACTGAAGCTTTCTTT; CDR3aa: CASSTGGTEAFF; abundance: NA; j_gene: TRBJ1-1; d_gene: NA; v_gene: TRBV6-1
CDR3nt: TGTGCCAGCAGCCAACTCACAGGAGCGGAGCAGTTCTTC; CDR3aa: CASSQLTGAEQFF; abundance: NA; j_gene: TRBJ2-1; d_gene: NA; v_gene: TRBV27
CDR3nt: TGTGCCAGTAGTGTCCAACAGGTACCCCAAGAGACCCAGTACTTC; CDR3aa: CASSVQQVPQETQYF; abundance: many; j_gene: TRBJ2-5; d_gene: NA; v_gene: TRBV19
CDR3nt: TGTGCCAGCAGTTTAGGAGGACAGGGCGATAATTCACCCCTCCACTTT; CDR3aa: CASSLGGQGDNSPLHF; abundance: NA; j_gene: TRBJ1-6; d_gene: TRBD1; v_gene: TRBV27
CDR3nt: TGTGCCAGCACCCACGCTCGAGAGACCCAGTACTTC; CDR3aa: CASTHARETQYF; abundance: NA; j_gene: TRBJ2-5; d_gene: NA; v_gene: TRBV27
CDR3nt: TGTGCCAGCAGCGGAGGACAGGGGAACACTGAAGCTTTCTTT; CDR3aa: CASSGGQGNTEAFF; abundance: NA; j_gene: TRBJ1-1; d_gene: TRBD1; v_gene: TRBV7-9
CDR3nt: TGTGCCAGCAGCTTAGGACAGGACTACAATGAGCAGTTCTTC; CDR3aa: CASSLGQDYNEQFF; abundance: NA; j_gene: TRBJ2-1; d_gene: NA; v_gene: TRBV7-8
CDR3nt: TGTGCCAGCAGTGAACCTCCAGGGAGGATAGACACCGGGGAGCTGTTTTTT; CDR3aa: CASSEPPGRIDTGELFF; abundance: NA; j_gene: TRBJ2-2; d_gene: NA; v_gene: TRBV6-1
CDR3nt: TGTGCCAGCAGCATCGACTACGGCTACACCTTC; CDR3aa: CASSIDYGYTF; abundance: NA; j_gene: TRBJ1-2; d_gene: NA; v_gene: TRBV7-9
CDR3nt: TGCAGCGTTGAGTGGAGCGGGAACTATGGCTACACCTTC; CDR3aa: CSVEWSGNYGYTF; abundance: few; j_gene: TRBJ1-2; d_gene: NA; v_gene: TRBV29-1
CDR3nt: TGCAGCGTTGAAGGGGACCGGACAGGGATTGGCTACACCTTC; CDR3aa: CSVEGDRTGIGYTF; abundance: NA; j_gene: TRBJ1-2; d_gene: TRBD1; v_gene: TRBV29-1
CDR3nt: TGCGCCAGCAGCCAAGGCAGGGGGCTCTACGAGCAGTACTTC; CDR3aa: CASSQGRGLYEQYF; abundance: NA; j_gene: TRBJ2-7; d_gene: TRBD1; v_gene: TRBV4-1
CDR3nt: TGTGCCAGCAGCCGAAGGGGTGGAGGGGGGCCTGAAGCTTTCTTT; CDR3aa: CASSRRGGGGPEAFF; abundance: many; j_gene: TRBJ1-1; d_gene: NA; v_gene: TRBV9
CDR3nt: TGTGCCAGCAGTTTCGTCGGACCTCTCTCTGGAAACACCATATATTTT; CDR3aa: CASSFVGPLSGNTIYF; abundance: few; j_gene: TRBJ1-3; d_gene: NA; v_gene: TRBV27
CDR3nt: TGTGCCTGGAGCGTAGGGACAGGAGACTACGAGCAGTACTTC; CDR3aa: CAWSVGTGDYEQYF; abundance: once; j_gene: TRBJ2-7; d_gene: TRBD1; v_gene: TRBV30
CDR3nt: TGCGCCAGCAGCCTCGGGACTAGCGGGAATACAGATACGCAGTATTTT; CDR3aa: CASSLGTSGNTDTQYF; abundance: NA; j_gene: TRBJ2-3; d_gene: TRBD2; v_gene: TRBV4-3
CDR3nt: TGCGCCAGCAGCCCCGGATCGGGGAGCTCTGGAAACACCATATATTTT; CDR3aa: CASSPGSGSSGNTIYF; abundance: NA; j_gene: TRBJ1-3; d_gene: NA; v_gene: TRBV5-1
CDR3nt: TGTGCCAGCGGTCCGGGACTACTGTACAATGAGCAGTTCTTC; CDR3aa: CASGPGLLYNEQFF; abundance: medium-sized; j_gene: TRBJ2-1; d_gene: TRBD2; v_gene: TRBV27
CDR3nt: TGTGCCAGCAGTGACAGAAGCCTCTACGAGCAGTACTTC; CDR3aa: CASSDRSLYEQYF; abundance: NA; j_gene: TRBJ2-7; d_gene: NA; v_gene: TRBV6-4
CDR3nt: TGTGCCAGCAGCTTAGTGGGACAGGGGCACAAAGAGACCCAGTACTTC; CDR3aa: CASSLVGQGHKETQYF; abundance: NA; j_gene: TRBJ2-5; d_gene: TRBD1; v_gene: TRBV13
CDR3nt: TGTGCCTGGAGTTCCGGGACAGTCCCTGAAAAACTGTTTTTT; CDR3aa: CAWSSGTVPEKLFF; abundance: NA; j_gene: TRBJ1-4; d_gene: TRBD1; v_gene: TRBV30
CDR3nt: TGTGCCAGCAGATCTTTCACCGGGGAGCTGTTTTTT; CDR3aa: CASRSFTGELFF; abundance: NA; j_gene: TRBJ2-2; d_gene: NA; v_gene: TRBV6-1
CDR3nt: TGCGCCAGCAGTCTGACAGAGCTCCAAGAGACCCAGTACTTC; CDR3aa: CASSLTELQETQYF; abundance: NA; j_gene: TRBJ2-5; d_gene: NA; v_gene: TRBV10-2
CDR3nt: TGTGCCAGCAGTCCCGGGGTGGGACCCACCTACGAGCAGTACTTC; CDR3aa: CASSPGVGPTYEQYF; abundance: NA; j_gene: TRBJ2-7; d_gene: NA; v_gene: TRBV11-3
CDR3nt: TGTGCCAGCAGTTACTCCGCGGAAACTAACTATGGCTACACCTTC; CDR3aa: CASSYSAETNYGYTF; abundance: NA; j_gene: TRBJ1-2; d_gene: NA; v_gene: TRBV6-6
CDR3nt: TGTGCCAGTAGTCCTTACTCGGGAGGATACAATGAGCAGTTCTTC; CDR3aa: CASSPYSGGYNEQFF; abundance: NA; j_gene: TRBJ2-1; d_gene: TRBD2; v_gene: TRBV19
CDR3nt: TGTGCCAGCAGCTTAGGCCCAGGGGGGTACACTGAAGCTTTCTTT; CDR3aa: CASSLGPGGYTEAFF; abundance: NA; j_gene: TRBJ1-1; d_gene: TRBD1; v_gene: TRBV13
CDR3nt: TGCAGCGTTGATAATAGCGGGGTCCAAGAGACCCAGTACTTC; CDR3aa: CSVDNSGVQETQYF; abundance: NA; j_gene: TRBJ2-5; d_gene: TRBD2; v_gene: TRBV29-1
CDR3nt: TGTGCCAGCAGCTCGGGACTCGCCTACGAGCAGTACTTC; CDR3aa: CASSSGLAYEQYF; abundance: NA; j_gene: TRBJ2-7; d_gene: NA; v_gene: TRBV11-2
CDR3nt: TGTGCCAGCAGCCACTCAACAGGGGGGGACGAGCAGTACTTC; CDR3aa: CASSHSTGGDEQYF; abundance: few; j_gene: TRBJ2-7; d_gene: NA; v_gene: TRBV7-9
CDR3nt: TGTGCCAGCAGCTTCCTGGAGCCTGAAGCTTTCTTT; CDR3aa: CASSFLEPEAFF; abundance: NA; j_gene: TRBJ1-1; d_gene: NA; v_gene: TRBV7-9
CDR3nt: TGTGCCACCAGCAGAGATCCCAGCGGGAGGATAAATGAGCAGTTCTTC; CDR3aa: CATSRDPSGRINEQFF; abundance: NA; j_gene: TRBJ2-1; d_gene: TRBD2; v_gene: TRBV15
CDR3nt: TGTGCCAGCAGTTCTCACAGGGTTGGAGAGACCCAGTACTTC; CDR3aa: CASSSHRVGETQYF; abundance: NA; j_gene: TRBJ2-5; d_gene: NA; v_gene: TRBV27
CDR3nt: TGTGCCAGCAGCCCGTCTGAGGGGGGGGGCGAGCAGTTCTTC; CDR3aa: CASSPSEGGGEQFF; abundance: NA; j_gene: TRBJ2-1; d_gene: NA; v_gene: TRBV4-2
CDR3nt: TGTGCCACCAGCAGAGCGGGGGGGCCCACAGATACGCAGTATTTT; CDR3aa: CATSRAGGPTDTQYF; abundance: NA; j_gene: TRBJ2-3; d_gene: TRBD2; v_gene: TRBV15
CDR3nt: TGTGCCAGCAGAGCGGACAGGGATTACGAGCAGTACTTC; CDR3aa: CASRADRDYEQYF; abundance: NA; j_gene: TRBJ2-7; d_gene: TRBD1; v_gene: TRBV7-9
CDR3nt: TGTGCCAGCAGTCTACCGGGATCGGCATCACCCCTCCACTTT; CDR3aa: CASSLPGSASPLHF; abundance: many; j_gene: TRBJ1-6; d_gene: NA; v_gene: TRBV27
CDR3nt: TGCGCCAGCAGCTTGTTTGGAGAGACCCAGTACTTC; CDR3aa: CASSLFGETQYF; abundance: NA; j_gene: TRBJ2-5; d_gene: NA; v_gene: TRBV5-1
CDR3nt: TGTGCCAGCAGCTCCCGTGGCGTGAGCGAGCAGTTCTTC; CDR3aa: CASSSRGVSEQFF; abundance: NA; j_gene: TRBJ2-1; d_gene: NA; v_gene: TRBV13